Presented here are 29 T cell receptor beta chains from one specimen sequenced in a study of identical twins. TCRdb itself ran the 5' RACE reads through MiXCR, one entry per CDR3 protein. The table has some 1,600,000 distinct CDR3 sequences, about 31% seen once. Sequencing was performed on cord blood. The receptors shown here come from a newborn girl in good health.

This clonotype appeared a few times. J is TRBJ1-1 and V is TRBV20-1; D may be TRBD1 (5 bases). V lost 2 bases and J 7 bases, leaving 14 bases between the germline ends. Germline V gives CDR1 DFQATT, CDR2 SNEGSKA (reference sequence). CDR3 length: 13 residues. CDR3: CSARRRGINEAFF. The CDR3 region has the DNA TGCAGTGCTAGAAGGCGGGGGATCAATGAAGCTTTCTTT.

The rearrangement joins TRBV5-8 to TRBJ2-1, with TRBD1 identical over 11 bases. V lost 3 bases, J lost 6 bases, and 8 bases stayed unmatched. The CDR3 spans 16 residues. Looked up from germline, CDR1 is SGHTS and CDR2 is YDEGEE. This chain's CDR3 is CASSSWGTGGFNEQFF. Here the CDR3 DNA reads TGTGCCAGCAGCTCCTGGGGGACAGGGGGGTTCAATGAGCAGTTCTTC.

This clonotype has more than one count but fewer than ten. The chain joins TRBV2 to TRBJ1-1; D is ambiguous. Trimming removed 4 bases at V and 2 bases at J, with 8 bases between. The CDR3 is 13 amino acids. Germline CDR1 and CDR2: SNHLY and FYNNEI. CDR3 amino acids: CASSGSFNTEAFF. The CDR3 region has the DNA TGTGCCAGCAGTGGATCATTCAACACTGAAGCTTTCTTT.

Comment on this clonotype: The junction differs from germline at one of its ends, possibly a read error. The CDR3 bases are TGTGCCAGCAGTTTCTTTACAGGACGTAGAAGGTATTCACCCCCCCACTTT. Its translation: CASSFFTGRRRYSPPHF. The J gene is TRBJ1-6, the V gene TRBV28, with a weak D call TRBD1 (5 bases). Germline values: CDR1 MDHEN, CDR2 SYDVKM. The CDR3 is 17 amino acids.

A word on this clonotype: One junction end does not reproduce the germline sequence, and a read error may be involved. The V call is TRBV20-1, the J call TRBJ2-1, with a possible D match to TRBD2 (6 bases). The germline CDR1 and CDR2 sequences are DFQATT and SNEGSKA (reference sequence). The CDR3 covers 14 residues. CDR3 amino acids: CSARRESSYDEQFF. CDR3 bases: TGCAGTGCTAGACGGGAGAGCTCCTACGATGAGCAGTTCTTC.

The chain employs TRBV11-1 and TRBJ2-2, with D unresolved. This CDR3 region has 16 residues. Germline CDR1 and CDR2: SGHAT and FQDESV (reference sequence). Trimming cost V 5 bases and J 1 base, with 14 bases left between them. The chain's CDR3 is CASSRPVDWNTGELFF. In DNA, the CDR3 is TGTGCCAGCAGCCGACCGGTCGACTGGAACACCGGGGAGCTGTTTTTT.

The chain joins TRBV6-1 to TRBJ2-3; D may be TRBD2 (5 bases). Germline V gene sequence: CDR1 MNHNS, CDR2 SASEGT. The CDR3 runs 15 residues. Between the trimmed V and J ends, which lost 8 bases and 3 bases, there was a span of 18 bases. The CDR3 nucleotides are TGTGCCAGCTGGAGCGGAGAGGGAGCGACAGATACGCAGTATTTT. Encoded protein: CASWSGEGATDTQYF.

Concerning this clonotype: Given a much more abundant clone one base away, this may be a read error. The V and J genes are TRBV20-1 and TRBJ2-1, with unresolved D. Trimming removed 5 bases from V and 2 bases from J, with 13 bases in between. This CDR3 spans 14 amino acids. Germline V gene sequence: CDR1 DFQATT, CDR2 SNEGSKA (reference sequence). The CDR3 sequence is CSAGPLLPYNEQFF. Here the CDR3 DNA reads TGCAGTGCTGGCCCCCTCCTCCCCTACAATGAGCAGTTCTTC.

The CDR3 DNA reads TGTGCCAGCAGTTACTCGACAGGGGGCGAAGCTTTCTTT. Protein product: CASSYSTGGEAFF. V and J are TRBV6-5 and TRBJ1-1; the match to TRBD1 covers 10 bases. Germline lookup yields CDR1 MNHEY and CDR2 SVGAGI. V was pared by 0 bases and J by 8 bases, with 0 bases of the junction left unmatched. CDR3 length equals 13 residues.

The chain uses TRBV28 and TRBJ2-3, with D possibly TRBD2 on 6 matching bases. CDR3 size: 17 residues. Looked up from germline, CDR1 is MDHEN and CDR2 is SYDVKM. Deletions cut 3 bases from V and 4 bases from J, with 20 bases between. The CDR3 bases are TGTGCCAGCAGTTTTCGGGCGGCGGGGCCCGGTCCAGATACGCAGTATTTT. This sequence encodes CASSFRAAGPGPDTQYF.

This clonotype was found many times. CDR3 protein: CASSLPSPDTQYF. In nucleotides, the CDR3 is TGCGCCAGCAGCCTACCTAGCCCAGATACGCAGTATTTT. The V and J genes are TRBV5-1 and TRBJ2-3; D perhaps matches TRBD2 (5 bases). Germline V lookup: CDR1 SGHRS, CDR2 YFSETQ. V was shortened by 4 bases and J by 4 bases, with 10 bases between the two germline ends. CDR3 length equals 13 residues.

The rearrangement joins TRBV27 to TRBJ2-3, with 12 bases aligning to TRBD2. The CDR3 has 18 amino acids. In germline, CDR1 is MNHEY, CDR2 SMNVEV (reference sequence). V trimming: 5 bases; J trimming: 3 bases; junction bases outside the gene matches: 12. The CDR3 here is CASSLRLAGDMGTDTQYF. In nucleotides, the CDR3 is TGTGCCAGCAGTCTTCGACTAGCGGGGGATATGGGGACAGATACGCAGTATTTT.

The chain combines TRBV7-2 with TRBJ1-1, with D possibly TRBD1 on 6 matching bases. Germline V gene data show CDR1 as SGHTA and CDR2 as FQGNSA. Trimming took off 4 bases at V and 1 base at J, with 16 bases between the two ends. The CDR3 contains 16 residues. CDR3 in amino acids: CASSSRRTAQNTEAFF. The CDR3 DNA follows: TGTGCCAGCAGCTCGAGACGGACAGCTCAGAACACTGAAGCTTTCTTT.

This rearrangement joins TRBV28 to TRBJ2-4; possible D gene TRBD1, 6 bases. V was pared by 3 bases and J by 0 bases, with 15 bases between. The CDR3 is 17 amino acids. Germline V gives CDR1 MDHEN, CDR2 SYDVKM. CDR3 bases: TGTGCCAGCAGTTTTGGTTGGGGGCCCTCAGCCAAAAACATTCAGTACTTC. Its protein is CASSFGWGPSAKNIQYF.

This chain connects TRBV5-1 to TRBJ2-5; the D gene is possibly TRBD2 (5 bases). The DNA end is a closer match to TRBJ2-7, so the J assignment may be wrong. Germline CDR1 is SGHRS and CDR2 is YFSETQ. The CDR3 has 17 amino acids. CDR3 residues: CASSLALTIGIVDEQYF. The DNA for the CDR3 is TGCGCCAGCAGCTTGGCCTTAACTATCGGGATTGTGGACGAGCAGTACTTC.

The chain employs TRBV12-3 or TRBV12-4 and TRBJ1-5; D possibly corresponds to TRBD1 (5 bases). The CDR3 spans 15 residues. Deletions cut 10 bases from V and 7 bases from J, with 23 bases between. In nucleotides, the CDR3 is TGTGCCACCGCGACGTCCAGGGCCCCAGGGCAGCCCCAGCATTTT. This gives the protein CATATSRAPGQPQHF.

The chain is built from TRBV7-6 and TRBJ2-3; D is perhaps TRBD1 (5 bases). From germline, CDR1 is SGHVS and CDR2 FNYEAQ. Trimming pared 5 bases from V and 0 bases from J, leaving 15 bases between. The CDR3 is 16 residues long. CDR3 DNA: TGTGCCAGCAGCCCAGGTCCAGGGCTGAGCACAGATACGCAGTATTTT. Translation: CASSPGPGLSTDTQYF.

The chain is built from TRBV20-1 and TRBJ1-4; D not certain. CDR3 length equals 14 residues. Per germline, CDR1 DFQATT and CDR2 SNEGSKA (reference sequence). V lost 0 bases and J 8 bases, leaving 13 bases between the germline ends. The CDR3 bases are TGCAGTGCTAGAGATGGCAGGCGAAGGGAAAAACTGTTTTTT. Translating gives CSARDGRRREKLFF.

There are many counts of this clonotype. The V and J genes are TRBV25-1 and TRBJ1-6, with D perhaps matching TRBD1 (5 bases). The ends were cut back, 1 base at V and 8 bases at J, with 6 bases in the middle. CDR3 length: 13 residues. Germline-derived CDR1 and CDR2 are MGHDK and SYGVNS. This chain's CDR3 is CASSEWGDSPLHF. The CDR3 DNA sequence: TGTGCCAGCAGTGAATGGGGGGATTCACCCCTCCACTTT.

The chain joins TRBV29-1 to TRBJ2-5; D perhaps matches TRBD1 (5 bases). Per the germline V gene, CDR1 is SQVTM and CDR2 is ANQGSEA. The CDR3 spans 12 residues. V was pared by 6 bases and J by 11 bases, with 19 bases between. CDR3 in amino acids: CSVVTALGEQYF. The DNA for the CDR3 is TGCAGCGTAGTGACAGCTCTAGGTGAGCAGTACTTC.

CDR3 sequence (DNA): TGCGCCAGCAGCTTGAAAACGGATACTGAAGCTTTCTTT. Amino acids: CASSLKTDTEAFF. This sequence joins TRBV5-1 and TRBJ1-1; D is ambiguous. This CDR3 contains 13 residues. Germline values: CDR1 SGHRS, CDR2 YFSETQ. Between the trimmed V and J ends, which lost 1 base and 5 bases, there was a span of 9 bases.

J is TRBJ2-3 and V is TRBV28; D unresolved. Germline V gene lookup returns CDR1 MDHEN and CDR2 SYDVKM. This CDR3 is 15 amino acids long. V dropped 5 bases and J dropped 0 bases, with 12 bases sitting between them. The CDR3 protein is CASSEASDSTDTQYF. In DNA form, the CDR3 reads TGTGCCAGCAGTGAAGCCTCGGACAGCACAGATACGCAGTATTTT.

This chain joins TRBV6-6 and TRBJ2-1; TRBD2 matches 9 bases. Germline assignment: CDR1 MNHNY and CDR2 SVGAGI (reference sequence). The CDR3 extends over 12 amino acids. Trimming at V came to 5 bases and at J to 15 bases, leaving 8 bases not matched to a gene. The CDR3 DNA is TGTGCCAGCAGTCTCTTTAGCGGGAGAGGGTTCTTC. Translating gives CASSLFSGRGFF.

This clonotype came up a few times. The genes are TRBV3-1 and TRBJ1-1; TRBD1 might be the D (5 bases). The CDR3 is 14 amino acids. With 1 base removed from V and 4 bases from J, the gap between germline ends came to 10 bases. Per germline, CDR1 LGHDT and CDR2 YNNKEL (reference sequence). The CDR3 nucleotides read TGTGCCAGCAGCCAAGTAGGGAGGGGCACTGAAGCTTTCTTT. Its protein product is CASSQVGRGTEAFF.

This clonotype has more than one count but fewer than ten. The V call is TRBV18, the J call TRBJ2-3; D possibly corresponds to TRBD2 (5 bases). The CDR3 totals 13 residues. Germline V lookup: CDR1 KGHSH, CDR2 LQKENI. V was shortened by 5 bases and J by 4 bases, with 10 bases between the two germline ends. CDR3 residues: CASSATRADTQYF. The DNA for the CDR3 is TGTGCCAGCTCAGCAACTAGGGCAGATACGCAGTATTTT.

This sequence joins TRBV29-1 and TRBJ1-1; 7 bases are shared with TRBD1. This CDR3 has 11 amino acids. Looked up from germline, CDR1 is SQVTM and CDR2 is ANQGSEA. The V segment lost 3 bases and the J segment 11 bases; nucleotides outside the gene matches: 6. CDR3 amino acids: CSVEAGGFAFF. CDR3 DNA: TGCAGCGTTGAGGCAGGGGGTTTCGCTTTCTTT.

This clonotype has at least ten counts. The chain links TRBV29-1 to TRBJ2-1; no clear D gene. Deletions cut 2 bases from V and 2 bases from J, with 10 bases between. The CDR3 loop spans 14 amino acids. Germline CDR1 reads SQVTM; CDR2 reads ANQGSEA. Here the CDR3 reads CSVELAFPYNEQFF. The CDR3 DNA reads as TGCAGCGTTGAATTGGCATTCCCCTACAATGAGCAGTTCTTC.

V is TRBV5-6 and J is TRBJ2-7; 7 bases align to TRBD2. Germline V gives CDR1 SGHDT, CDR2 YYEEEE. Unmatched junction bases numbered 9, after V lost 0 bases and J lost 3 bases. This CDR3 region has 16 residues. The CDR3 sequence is CASSLAGTLADYEQYF. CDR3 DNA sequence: TGTGCCAGCAGCTTGGCCGGTACCCTAGCGGACTACGAGCAGTACTTC.

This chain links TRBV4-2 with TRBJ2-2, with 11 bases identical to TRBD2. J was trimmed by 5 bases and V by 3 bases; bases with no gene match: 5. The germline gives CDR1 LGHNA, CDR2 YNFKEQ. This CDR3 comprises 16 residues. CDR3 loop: CASSQEGTSGTGELFF. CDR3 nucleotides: TGTGCCAGCAGCCAGGAAGGGACTAGCGGTACCGGGGAGCTGTTTTTT.